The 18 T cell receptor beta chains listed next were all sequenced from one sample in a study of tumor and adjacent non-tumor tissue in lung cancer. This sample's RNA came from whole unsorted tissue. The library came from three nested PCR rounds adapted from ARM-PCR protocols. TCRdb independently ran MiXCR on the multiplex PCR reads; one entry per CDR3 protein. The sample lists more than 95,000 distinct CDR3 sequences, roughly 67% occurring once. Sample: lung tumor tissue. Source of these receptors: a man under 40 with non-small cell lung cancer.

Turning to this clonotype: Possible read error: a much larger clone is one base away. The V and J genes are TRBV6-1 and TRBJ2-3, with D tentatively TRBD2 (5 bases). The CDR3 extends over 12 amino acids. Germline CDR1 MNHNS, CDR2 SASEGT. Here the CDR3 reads CASEGGTDMQYF. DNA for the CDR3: TGTGCCAGCGAGGGTGGCACAGATATGCAGTATTTT.

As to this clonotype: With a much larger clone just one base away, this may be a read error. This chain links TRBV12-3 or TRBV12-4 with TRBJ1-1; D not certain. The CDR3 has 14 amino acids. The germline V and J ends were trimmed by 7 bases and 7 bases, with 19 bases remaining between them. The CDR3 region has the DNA TGTGCCAGCACCCTGTCCGCGGGCGTAGTTGAAGCTTTCTTT. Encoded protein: CASTLSAGVVEAFF.

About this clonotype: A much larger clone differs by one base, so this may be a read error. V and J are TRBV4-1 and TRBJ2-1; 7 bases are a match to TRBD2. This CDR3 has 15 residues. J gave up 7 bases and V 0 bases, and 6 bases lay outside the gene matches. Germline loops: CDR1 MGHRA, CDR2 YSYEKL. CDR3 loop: CASSQESGTMNEQFF. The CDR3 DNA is TGCGCCAGCAGCCAAGAGAGCGGGACGATGAATGAGCAGTTCTTC.

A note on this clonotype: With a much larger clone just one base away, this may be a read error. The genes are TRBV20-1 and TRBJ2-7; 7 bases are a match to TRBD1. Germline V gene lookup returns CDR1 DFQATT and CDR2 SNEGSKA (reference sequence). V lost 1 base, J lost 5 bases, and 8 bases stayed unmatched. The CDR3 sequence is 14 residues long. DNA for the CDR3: TGCAGTGCTAGAGCGGACAGGACCTCGGACGAGCAGTACTTC. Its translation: CSARADRTSDEQYF.

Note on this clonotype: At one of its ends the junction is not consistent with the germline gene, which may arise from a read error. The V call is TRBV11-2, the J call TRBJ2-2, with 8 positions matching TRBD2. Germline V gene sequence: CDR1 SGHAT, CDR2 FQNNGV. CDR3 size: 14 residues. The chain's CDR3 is CASSPTRLGRELFF. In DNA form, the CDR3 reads TGTGCCAGCAGCCCCACCCGGCTCGGGAGGGAGTTGTTTTTT. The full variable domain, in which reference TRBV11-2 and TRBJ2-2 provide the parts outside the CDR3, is EAGVAQSPRYKIIEKRQSVAFWCNPISGHATLYWYQQILGQGPKLLIQFQNNGVVDDSQLPKDRFSAERLKGVDSTLKIQPAKLEDSAVYLCASSPTRLGRELFFGEGSRLTVL.

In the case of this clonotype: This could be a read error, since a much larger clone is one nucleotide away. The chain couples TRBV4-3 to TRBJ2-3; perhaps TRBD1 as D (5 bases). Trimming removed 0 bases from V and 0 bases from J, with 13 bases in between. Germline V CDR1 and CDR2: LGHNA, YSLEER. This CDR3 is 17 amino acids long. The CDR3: CASSQDWGHGSTDTQYF. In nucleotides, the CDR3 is TGCGCCAGCAGCCAAGACTGGGGCCATGGAAGCACAGATACGCAGTATTTT.

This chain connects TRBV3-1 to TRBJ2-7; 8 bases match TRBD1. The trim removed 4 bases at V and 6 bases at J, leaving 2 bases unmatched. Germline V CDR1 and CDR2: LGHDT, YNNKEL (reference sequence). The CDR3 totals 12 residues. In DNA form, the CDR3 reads TGTGCCAGCAGCCCCCAGGGGGCCGAGCAGTACTTC. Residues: CASSPQGAEQYF.

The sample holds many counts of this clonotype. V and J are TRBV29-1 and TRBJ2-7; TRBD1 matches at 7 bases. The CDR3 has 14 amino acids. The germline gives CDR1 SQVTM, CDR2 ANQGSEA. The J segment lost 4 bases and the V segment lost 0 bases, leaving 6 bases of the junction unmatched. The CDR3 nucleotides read TGCAGCGTTGAAGAGGGGAACAGGGGATACGAGCAGTACTTC. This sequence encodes CSVEEGNRGYEQYF.

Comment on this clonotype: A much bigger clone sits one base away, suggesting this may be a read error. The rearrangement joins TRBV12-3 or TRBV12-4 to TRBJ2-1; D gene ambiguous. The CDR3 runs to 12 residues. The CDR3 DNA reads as TGTGTCAGCAGCCGAATGGGCAATGAGCAGTTCTTC. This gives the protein CVSSRMGNEQFF.

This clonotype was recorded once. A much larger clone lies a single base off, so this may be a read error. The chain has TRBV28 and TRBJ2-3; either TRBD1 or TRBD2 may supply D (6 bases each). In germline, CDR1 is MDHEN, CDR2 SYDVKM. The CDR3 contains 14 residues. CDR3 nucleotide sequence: TGTGCCAGCAGTTTATCCGGGGGCACGGATACGCAGTATTTT. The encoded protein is CASSLSGGTDTQYF. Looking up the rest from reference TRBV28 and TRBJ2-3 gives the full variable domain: DVKVTQSSRYLVKRTGEKVFLECVQDMDHENMFWYRQDPGLGLRLIYFSYDVKMKEKGDIPEGYSVSREKKERFSLILESASTNQTSMYLCASSLSGGTDTQYFGPGTRLTVL.

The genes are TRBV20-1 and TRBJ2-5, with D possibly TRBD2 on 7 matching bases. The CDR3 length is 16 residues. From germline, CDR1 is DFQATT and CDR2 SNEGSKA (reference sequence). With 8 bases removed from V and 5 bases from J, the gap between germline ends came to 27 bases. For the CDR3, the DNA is TGCAGTTGCTACCTAGGCGGGGGCTTTTCATACGAGACCCAGTACTTC. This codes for CSCYLGGGFSYETQYF.

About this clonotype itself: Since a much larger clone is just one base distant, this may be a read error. Here the CDR3 reads CATRESWTGEGNQPQHF. Here the CDR3 DNA reads TGTGCCACCAGGGAGTCCTGGACAGGGGAGGGCAATCAGCCCCAGCATTTT. The chain combines TRBV6-5 with TRBJ1-5; 9 nucleotides line up with TRBD1. The CDR3 runs to 17 residues. V lost 10 bases to trimming and J lost 2 bases; unmatched junction nucleotides: 15. In germline, CDR1 is MNHEY, CDR2 SVGAGI.

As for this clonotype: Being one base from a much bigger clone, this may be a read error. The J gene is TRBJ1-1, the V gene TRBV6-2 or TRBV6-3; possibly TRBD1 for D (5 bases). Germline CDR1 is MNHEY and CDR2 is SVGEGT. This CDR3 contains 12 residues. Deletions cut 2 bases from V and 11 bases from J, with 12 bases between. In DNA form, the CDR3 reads TGTGCCAGCAGTTACGCGGGGACCGGGGCTTTCTTT. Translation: CASSYAGTGAFF.

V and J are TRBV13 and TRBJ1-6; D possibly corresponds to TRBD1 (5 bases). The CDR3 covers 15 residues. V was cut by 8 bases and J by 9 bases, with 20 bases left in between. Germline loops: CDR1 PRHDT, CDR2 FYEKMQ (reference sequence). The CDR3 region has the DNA TGTGCCAGCGGCTCTCGGGGCTTTCGTGGTTCACCCCTCCACTTT. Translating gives CASGSRGFRGSPLHF.

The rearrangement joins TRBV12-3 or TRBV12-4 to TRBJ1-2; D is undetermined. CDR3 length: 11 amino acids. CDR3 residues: CISSHVTGYTF. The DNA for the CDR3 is TGTATCAGCAGTCATGTGACCGGCTACACCTTC.

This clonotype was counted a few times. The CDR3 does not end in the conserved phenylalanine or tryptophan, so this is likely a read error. The CDR3 coding sequence is TGCAGTGCTAGAACGGCGGGGGAGCATATTGAGCAGTTCGTC. This encodes CSARTAGEHIEQFV. This chain links TRBV20-1 with TRBJ2-1, with 7 bases lining up with TRBD2. Germline CDR1 is DFQATT and CDR2 is SNEGSKA (reference sequence). This CDR3 is 14 amino acids long. With V trimmed by 2 bases and J by 9 bases, 10 bases remained unmatched.

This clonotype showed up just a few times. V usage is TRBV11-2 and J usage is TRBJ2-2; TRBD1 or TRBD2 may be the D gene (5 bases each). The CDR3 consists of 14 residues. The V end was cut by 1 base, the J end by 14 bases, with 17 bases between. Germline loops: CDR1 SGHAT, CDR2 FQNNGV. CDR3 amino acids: CASSLGPNTGALFF. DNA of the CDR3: TGTGCCAGCAGCTTAGGGCCGAACACCGGGGCACTGTTTTTT.

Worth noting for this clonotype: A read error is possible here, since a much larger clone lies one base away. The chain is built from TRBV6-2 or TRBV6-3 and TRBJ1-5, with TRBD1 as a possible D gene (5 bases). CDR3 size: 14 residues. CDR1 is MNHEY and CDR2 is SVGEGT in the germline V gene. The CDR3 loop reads CVSSTGGPYQPQHF. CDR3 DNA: TGTGTCAGCAGTACGGGGGGTCCCTATCAGCCCCAGCATTTT.